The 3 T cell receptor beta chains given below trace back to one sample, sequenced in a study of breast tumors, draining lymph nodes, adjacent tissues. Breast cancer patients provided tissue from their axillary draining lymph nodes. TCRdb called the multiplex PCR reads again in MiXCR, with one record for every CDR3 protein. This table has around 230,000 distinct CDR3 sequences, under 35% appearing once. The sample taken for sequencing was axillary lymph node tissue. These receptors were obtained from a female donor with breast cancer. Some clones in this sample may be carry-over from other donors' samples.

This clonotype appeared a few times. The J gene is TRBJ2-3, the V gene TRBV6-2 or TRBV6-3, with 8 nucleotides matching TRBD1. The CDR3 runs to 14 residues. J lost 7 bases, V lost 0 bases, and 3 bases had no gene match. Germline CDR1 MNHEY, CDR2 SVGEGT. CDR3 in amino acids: CASSYSQGVNTQYF. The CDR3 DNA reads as TGTGCCAGCAGTTACTCACAGGGGGTGAATACGCAGTATTTT.

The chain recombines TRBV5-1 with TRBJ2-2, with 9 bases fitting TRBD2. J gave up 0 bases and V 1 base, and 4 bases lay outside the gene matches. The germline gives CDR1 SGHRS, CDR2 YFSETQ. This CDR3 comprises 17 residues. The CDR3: CASSLWPSGANTGELFF. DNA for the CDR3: TGCGCCAGCAGCTTGTGGCCTAGCGGGGCGAACACCGGGGAGCTGTTTTTT.

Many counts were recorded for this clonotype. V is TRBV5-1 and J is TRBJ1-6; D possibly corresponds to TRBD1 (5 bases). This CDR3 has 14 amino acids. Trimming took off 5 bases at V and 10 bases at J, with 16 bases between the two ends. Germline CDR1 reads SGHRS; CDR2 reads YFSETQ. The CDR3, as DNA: TGCGCCAGCAGGTACGAGGGGCTGAACTCACCCCTCCACTTT. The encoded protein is CASRYEGLNSPLHF.